The 24 T cell receptor beta chains below all came from one sample that was sequenced in a study of T cell clonality in common variable immunodeficiency. Assay: immunoSEQ multiplex PCR; the TCRdb copy retains only in-frame clones and omits some. In total the sample includes some 52,000 clones, none of them seen once. The sequenced sample consisted of peripheral blood mononuclear cells. The receptors derive from a person between 18 and 70 years old in good health.

This clone was seen at least ten times. Incomplete CDR3 DNA: TGTGCCAGCAGCTCGGTGACAGGAAGCTCCTACGAG. Protein product: CASSSVTGSSYE. The CDR3, in full, reads CASSSVTGSSYEQYF. The chain joins TRBV7-2 to TRBJ2-7; D may be TRBD1 (6 bases). The CDR3 extends 3 residues past the end of the read, so its final part is completed from the germline J gene. V was shortened by 4 bases and J by 0 bases, with 13 bases between the two germline ends. The CDR3 has 15 amino acids. CDR1 is SGHTA and CDR2 is FQGNSA in the germline V gene.

This clone was detected ten times or more. The DNA ends 3 residues before the CDR3 does, and the rest of the CDR3 is filled in from the germline J gene. The chain joins TRBV5-8 to TRBJ2-3; D not resolved. CDR3 length equals 12 residues. The germline V gene encodes CDR1 SGHTS and CDR2 YDEGEE. V lost 2 bases and J lost 6, with 7 bases in between. The CDR3 bases that were read are TGTGCCAGCAGCTTTATCAGGGATACG. Encoded protein: CASSFIRDT. The whole CDR3 sequence is CASSFIRDTQYF.

This clone was picked up a small number of times. The read terminates 3 residues before the CDR3 end, so the remaining end is supplied by the germline J gene. This rearrangement joins TRBV7-9 to TRBJ2-5; 10 nucleotides match TRBD2. Germline V gene data show CDR1 as SEHNR and CDR2 as FQNEAQ (reference sequence). CDR3 length: 15 amino acids. Incomplete CDR3 DNA: TGTGCCAGCAGCTTACGTAGCGGGAGGCAGGATACC. It is translated as CASSLRSGRQDT. The full-length CDR3 reads as CASSLRSGRQDTQYF. Complete variable domain (other parts from reference TRBV7-9 and TRBJ2-5): DTGVSQNPRHKITKRGQNVTFRCDPISEHNRLYWYRQTLGQGPEFLTYFQNEAQLEKSRLLSDRFSAERPKGSFSTLEIQRTEQGDSAMYLCASSLRSGRQDTQYFGPGTRLLVL.

With respect to this clone: The read comes to an end 3 residues before the CDR3 does, leaving the germline J gene to fill in the end. V usage is TRBV11-2 and J usage is TRBJ2-1, with D perhaps matching TRBD2 (6 bases). Germline CDR1 SGHAT, CDR2 FQNNGV. This CDR3 comprises 14 residues. The V end was cut by 3 bases, the J end by 6 bases, with 12 bases between. CDR3 sequence: CASSFSVGGNEQFF. The sequenced CDR3 bases are TGTGCCAGCAGCTTTAGTGTGGGGGGCAATGAG.

This clone was observed at least ten times. From the germline J gene comes the end of the CDR3, since the read stops 3 residues before it. The genes are TRBV7-3 and TRBJ2-1, with TRBD2 matching over 8 bases. Germline-derived CDR1 and CDR2 are SGHTA and FQGTGA. J gave up 6 bases and V 5 bases, and 3 bases lay outside the gene matches. CDR3 size: 13 residues. Here the CDR3 reads CASSMTSVNEQFF. The part of the CDR3 DNA that was read is TGTGCCAGCAGCATGACTAGCGTCAATGAG.

This clone was observed many times. With the read ending 3 residues before the CDR3 end, the germline J gene is used to fill in that end. The chain joins TRBV7-9 to TRBJ2-7; perhaps TRBD1 as D (6 bases). The germline V gene encodes CDR1 SEHNR and CDR2 FQNEAQ (reference sequence). V lost 5 bases to trimming and J lost 6 bases, with 20 bases between them. The CDR3 has 15 amino acids. CDR3 protein: CASSLVAGDPGEQYF. The covered CDR3 bases are TGTGCCAGCAGCCTAGTGGCAGGGGACCCCGGCGAG.

Concerning this clone itself: The CDR3 end falls 3 residues outside the read, so it is completed with the germline J gene. The chain carries TRBV5-1 and TRBJ2-1; D possibly corresponds to TRBD1 (5 bases). This CDR3 spans 14 amino acids. V lost 0 bases and J lost 9, with 13 bases in between. CDR1 and CDR2 from the germline V gene are SGHRS and YFSETQ. The CDR3 spells CASSLDGQRGEQFF. The DNA read from the CDR3 is TGCGCCAGCAGCTTGGACGGACAAAGGGGTGAG. The whole variable domain, filled in from reference TRBV5-1 and TRBJ2-1, reads KAGVTQTPRYLIKTRGQQVTLSCSPISGHRSVSWYQQTPGQGLQFLFEYFSETQRNKGNFPGRFSGRQFSNSRSEMNVSTLELGDSALYLCASSLDGQRGEQFFGPGTRLTVL.

This clone occurred many times. The CDR3 extends 3 residues past the end of the read, so its final part is completed from the germline J gene. V and J are TRBV5-1 and TRBJ2-4; 7 bases map to TRBD1. The V segment lost 2 bases and the J segment 0 bases; nucleotides outside the gene matches: 5. Germline V CDR1 and CDR2: SGHRS, YFSETQ. The CDR3 is made up of 16 amino acids. CDR3 loop: CASSFGQVQAKNIQYF. CDR3 DNA (partial): TGCGCCAGCAGCTTCGGACAGGTACAAGCCAAAAACATT.

This clone was seen many times. With the read ending 3 residues before the CDR3 end, the germline J gene is used to fill in that end. The rearrangement uses TRBV4-1 and TRBJ2-5; D call uncertain. This CDR3 is 13 amino acids long. V lost 1 base and J 5 bases, leaving 8 bases between the germline ends. Per the germline V gene, CDR1 is MGHRA and CDR2 is YSYEKL. CDR3 loop: CASSQGMRETQYF. Partial CDR3 DNA: TGCGCCAGCAGCCAAGGGATGCGGGAGACC.

Ten or more counts support this clone. The read finishes 3 residues shy of the CDR3 end, and the germline J gene is used to complete it. This rearrangement joins TRBV20-1 to TRBJ1-4, with D possibly TRBD1 on 5 matching bases. CDR3 length: 17 residues. CDR1 DFQATT and CDR2 SNEGSKA come from the germline V gene (reference sequence). CDR3: CSARDIGRAVVNSPLFF. CDR3 DNA, as far as it was read: TGCAGTGCTAGAGATATCGGCAGGGCCGTAGTAAATTCACCA.

This clone was recorded at least ten times. Read coverage stops 3 residues before the CDR3 terminus; the germline J gene supplies the remainder. The chain links TRBV5-1 to TRBJ2-5, with 7 nucleotides matching TRBD1. After removal of 3 bases from V and 0 bases from J, the junction contained 5 bases not matched to a gene. CDR3 size: 15 residues. Germline CDR1 reads SGHRS; CDR2 reads YFSETQ. The CDR3 is CASSWDSMYQETQYF. The CDR3 bases that were read are TGCGCCAGCAGCTGGGACAGCATGTACCAAGAGACC.

Ten or more counts support this clone. The read gets to within 3 residues of the CDR3 end, and the germline J gene fills in the rest. The chain has TRBV19 and TRBJ1-1; the D is unclear. Germline CDR1 reads LNHDA; CDR2 reads SQIVND (reference sequence). This CDR3 region has 11 residues. Trimming stripped 10 bases from V and 0 bases from J, with 6 bases between. The CDR3 region is CATQVNTEAFF. Incomplete CDR3 DNA: TGTGCCACCCAGGTGAACACTGAA.

A few counts support this clone. The DNA read from the CDR3 is TGTGCCAGCTCACAGGGACTCCGGGGCGAGACC. As protein: CASSQGLRGET. The whole CDR3 sequence reads CASSQGLRGETQYF. This chain uses TRBV18 with TRBJ2-5; D is possibly TRBD2 (6 bases). Sequencing ends 3 residues short of the CDR3 end; the germline J gene provides the rest. V lost 4 bases to trimming and J lost 5 bases, with 14 bases between them. The CDR3 sequence is 14 residues long. Looked up from germline, CDR1 is KGHSH and CDR2 is LQKENI.

This clone has at least ten counts. The read ends 3 residues shy of where the CDR3 ends; the end is completed using the germline J gene. The gene calls are TRBV6-4 and TRBJ2-2; 9 bases map to TRBD2. CDR1 is MRHNA and CDR2 is SNTAGT in the germline V gene. The CDR3 has 14 residues. After removal of 5 bases from V and 5 bases from J, the junction contained 3 bases not matched to a gene. The sequenced CDR3 bases are TGTGCCAGCAGTTCTAGCGGGGAGACCGGGGAG. The encoded protein is CASSSSGETGE. The entire CDR3 is CASSSSGETGELFF.

In this sample, this clone turned up many times. The read ends 3 residues before the CDR3 terminus; that terminus is restored from the germline J gene. The chain combines TRBV2 with TRBJ2-2; D unresolved. V gave up 7 bases and J gave up 4 bases, with 10 bases separating them. Germline V CDR1 and CDR2: SNHLY, FYNNEI. CDR3 length equals 13 residues. CDR3 residues: CASNPERTGELFF. The CDR3 bases that were read are TGTGCCAGCAATCCCGAGCGCACCGGGGAG.

A few counts support this clone. The missing CDR3 end, 3 residues past where the read stops, is filled in from the germline J gene. This sequence joins TRBV19 and TRBJ1-4, with 9 bases that match TRBD1. The CDR3 runs to 15 residues. Per the germline V gene, CDR1 is LNHDA and CDR2 is SQIVND (reference sequence). This chain's CDR3 is CASILQQGANSPLFF. Incomplete CDR3 DNA: TGTGCCAGTATCCTTCAACAGGGGGCAAACTCACCA.

In its sample, this clone was seen many times. Sequencing ends 3 residues short of the CDR3 end; the germline J gene provides the rest. The chain has TRBV9 and TRBJ2-5; TRBD1 might be the D (5 bases). This CDR3 region has 15 residues. Deletions cut 3 bases from V and 2 bases from J, with 14 bases between. Germline V gene sequence: CDR1 SGDLS, CDR2 YYNGEE. The DNA read from the CDR3 is TGTGCCAGCAGCGGAAGCAGACAGAAACAAGAGACC. It yields the protein CASSGSRQKQET. The full CDR3 sequence reads CASSGSRQKQETQYF.

This clone was counted a few times. The read ends 3 residues before the CDR3 terminus; that terminus is restored from the germline J gene. V usage is TRBV20-1 and J usage is TRBJ1-2, with 7 bases lining up with TRBD1. Trimming at V came to 1 base and at J to 6 bases, leaving 8 bases not matched to a gene. This CDR3 is 14 amino acids long. Germline CDR1 and CDR2: DFQATT and SNEGSKA (reference sequence). CDR3 bases read: TGCAGTGCTAGAGTCGGGACAGCTGCGAATGGC. This sequence encodes CSARVGTAANG. The full CDR3 reads CSARVGTAANGYTF.

In its sample, this clone was seen many times. The sequence runs out 3 residues before the end of the CDR3; the remainder is reconstructed from the germline J gene. The J gene is TRBJ1-4, the V gene TRBV5-1, with 9 bases fitting TRBD1. Germline loops: CDR1 SGHRS, CDR2 YFSETQ. The V segment lost 5 bases and the J segment 8 bases; nucleotides outside the gene matches: 10. The CDR3 totals 15 residues. The DNA read from the CDR3 is TGCGCCAGCAGGCCTTCCGGGACAGGGTCCGAAAAA. Its translation: CASRPSGTGSEK. The whole CDR3 protein reads CASRPSGTGSEKLFF.

Worth noting for this clone: The missing CDR3 end, 3 residues past where the read stops, is filled in from the germline J gene. V usage is TRBV18 and J usage is TRBJ1-2; no clear D gene. Trimming took off 0 bases at V and 5 bases at J, with 10 bases between the two ends. CDR1 and CDR2 (germline): KGHSH, LQKENI. This CDR3 comprises 14 residues. Partial CDR3 DNA: TGTGCCAGCTCACCACCCGTAGATCCGTATGGC. Its protein product is CASSPPVDPYG. In full, the CDR3 is CASSPPVDPYGYTF.

This clone was seen ten or more times. Read sequence stops 3 residues before the CDR3 end, and the germline J gene provides the missing end. The rearrangement links TRBV20-1 to TRBJ2-1; 11 bases line up with TRBD2. The V gene's germline CDR1 is DFQATT and CDR2 SNEGSKA (reference sequence). With 6 bases clipped from V and 7 bases from J, the junction kept 5 bases outside the gene matches. The CDR3 covers 13 residues. CDR3 bases read: TGCAGTGCACTAGCGGGAGATAGGAATGAG. Translated, it gives CSALAGDRNE. The CDR3 reads in full as CSALAGDRNEQFF.

This clone occurred many times. The CDR3: CASTKSRVVSGELFF. The sequenced part of the CDR3 DNA is TGTGCCAGTACCAAATCAAGGGTTGTAAGCGGGGAG. The J gene is TRBJ2-2, the V gene TRBV19; D call uncertain. The DNA ends 3 residues before the CDR3 does, and the rest of the CDR3 is filled in from the germline J gene. V was shortened by 7 bases and J by 7 bases, with 19 bases between the two germline ends. The CDR3 sequence is 15 residues long. Germline values: CDR1 LNHDA, CDR2 SQIVND (reference sequence). Filled out from reference TRBV19 and TRBJ2-2, the complete variable domain reads DGGITQSPKYLFRKEGQNVTLSCEQNLNHDAMYWYRQDPGQGLRLIYYSQIVNDFQKGDIAEGYSVSREKKESFPLTVTSAQKNPTAFYLCASTKSRVVSGELFFGEGSRLTVL.

In this sample, this clone turned up many times. The read stops 3 residues short of the end of the CDR3; the missing end is completed from the germline J gene. The J gene is TRBJ2-3, the V gene TRBV13, with 12 positions matching TRBD2. This CDR3 comprises 17 residues. The V and J ends lost 4 bases and 3 bases, in that order; junction bases with no gene match: 8. Germline V gene sequence: CDR1 PRHDT, CDR2 FYEKMQ (reference sequence). The sequenced part of the CDR3 DNA is TGTGCCAGCAGCTCCCGGACTAGCGGGGATAGTACAGATACG. Protein sequence: CASSSRTSGDSTDT. The entire CDR3 sequence reads CASSSRTSGDSTDTQYF.

In its sample, this clone was seen many times. The CDR3 end is not reached by the read, which stops 3 residues before it; the germline J gene fills it in. The V and J genes are TRBV19 and TRBJ1-3, with D perhaps matching TRBD1 (5 bases). V lost 5 bases, J lost 1 base, and 15 bases lay in between. Germline V gives CDR1 LNHDA, CDR2 SQIVND (reference sequence). The CDR3 extends over 16 amino acids. The CDR3 loop is CASSLPGTSSGNTIYF. CDR3 DNA, as far as it was read: TGTGCCAGTAGTCTCCCCGGGACTTCTTCTGGAAACACC.